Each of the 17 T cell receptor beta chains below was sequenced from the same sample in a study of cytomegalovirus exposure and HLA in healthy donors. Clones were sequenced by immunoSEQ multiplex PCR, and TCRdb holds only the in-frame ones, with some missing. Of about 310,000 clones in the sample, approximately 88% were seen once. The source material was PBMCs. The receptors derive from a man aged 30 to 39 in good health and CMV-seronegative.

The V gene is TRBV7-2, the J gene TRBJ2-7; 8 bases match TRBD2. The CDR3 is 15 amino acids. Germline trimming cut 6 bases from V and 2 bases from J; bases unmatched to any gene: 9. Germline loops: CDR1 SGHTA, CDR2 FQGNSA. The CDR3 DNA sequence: TGTGCCAGCAGGCCGCGAGCGGGGGAGACCTACGAGCAGTACTTC. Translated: CASRPRAGETYEQYF.

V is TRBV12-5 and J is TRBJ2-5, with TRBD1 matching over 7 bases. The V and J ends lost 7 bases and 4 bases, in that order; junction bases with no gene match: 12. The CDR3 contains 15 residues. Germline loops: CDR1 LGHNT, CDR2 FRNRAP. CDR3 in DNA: TGTGCTAGTGCTCTCGTAGCAGGGGGTAGAGAGACCCAGTACTTC. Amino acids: CASALVAGGRETQYF.

Here the CDR3 reads CASSRGHDYGYTF. The CDR3 DNA sequence: TGTGCCAGCTCCCGTGGACACGACTATGGCTACACCTTC. The chain employs TRBV18 and TRBJ1-2; maybe TRBD1 (5 bases). This CDR3 contains 13 residues. V dropped 6 bases and J dropped 3 bases, with 11 bases sitting between them. CDR1 and CDR2 from the germline V gene are KGHSH and LQKENI.

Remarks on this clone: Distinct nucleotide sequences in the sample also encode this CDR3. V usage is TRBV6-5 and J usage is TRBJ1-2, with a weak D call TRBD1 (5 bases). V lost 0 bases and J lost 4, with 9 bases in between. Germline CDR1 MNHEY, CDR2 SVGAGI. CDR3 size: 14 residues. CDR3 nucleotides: TGTGCCAGCAGTTACTCTGGGCAGGGCTATGGCTACACCTTC. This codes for CASSYSGQGYGYTF.

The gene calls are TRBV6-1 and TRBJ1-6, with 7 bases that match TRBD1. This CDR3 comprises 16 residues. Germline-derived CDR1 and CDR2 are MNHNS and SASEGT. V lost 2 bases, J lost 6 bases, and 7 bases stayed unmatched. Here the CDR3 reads CASSEPRDRINSPLHF. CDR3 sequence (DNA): TGTGCCAGCAGTGAACCCCGGGACAGAATTAATTCACCCCTCCACTTT.

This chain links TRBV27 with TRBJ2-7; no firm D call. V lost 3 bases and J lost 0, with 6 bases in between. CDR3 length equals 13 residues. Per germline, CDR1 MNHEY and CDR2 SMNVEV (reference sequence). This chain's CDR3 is CASSLASSYEQYF. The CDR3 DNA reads TGTGCCAGCAGTTTGGCTAGCTCCTACGAGCAGTACTTC.

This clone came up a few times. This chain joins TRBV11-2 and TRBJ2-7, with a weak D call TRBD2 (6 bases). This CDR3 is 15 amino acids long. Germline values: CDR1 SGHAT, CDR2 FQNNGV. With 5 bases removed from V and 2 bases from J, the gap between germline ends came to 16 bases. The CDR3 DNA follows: TGTGCCAGCAGCGCGCCCGGGGGACTTGCCTACGAGCAGTACTTC. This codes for CASSAPGGLAYEQYF.

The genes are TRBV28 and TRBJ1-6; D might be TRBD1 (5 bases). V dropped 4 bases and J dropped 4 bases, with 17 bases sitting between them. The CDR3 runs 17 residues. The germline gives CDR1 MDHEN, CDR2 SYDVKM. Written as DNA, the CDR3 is TGTGCCAGCAGTTCCACAGACAGTGGCCCATATAATTCACCCCTCCACTTT. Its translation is CASSSTDSGPYNSPLHF. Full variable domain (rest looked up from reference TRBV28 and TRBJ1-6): DVKVTQSSRYLVKRTGEKVFLECVQDMDHENMFWYRQDPGLGLRLIYFSYDVKMKEKGDIPEGYSVSREKKERFSLILESASTNQTSMYLCASSSTDSGPYNSPLHFGNGTRLTVT.

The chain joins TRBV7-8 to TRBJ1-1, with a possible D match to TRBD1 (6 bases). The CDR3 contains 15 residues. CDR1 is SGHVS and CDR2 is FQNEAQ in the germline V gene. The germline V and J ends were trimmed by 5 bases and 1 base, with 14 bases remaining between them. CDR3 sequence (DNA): TGTGCCAGCAGCGGTCACAGGGTTGGGAACACTGAAGCTTTCTTT. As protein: CASSGHRVGNTEAFF.

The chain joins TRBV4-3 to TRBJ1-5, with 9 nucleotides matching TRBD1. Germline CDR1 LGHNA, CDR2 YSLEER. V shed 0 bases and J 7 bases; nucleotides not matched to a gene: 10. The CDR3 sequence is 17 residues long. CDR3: CASSQDYRVTGGQPQHF. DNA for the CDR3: TGCGCCAGCAGCCAAGACTACCGGGTGACAGGGGGGCAGCCCCAGCATTTT.

CDR3 residues: CASSFRQGVYEQYF. For the CDR3, the DNA is TGCGCCAGCAGCTTCCGACAGGGAGTCTACGAGCAGTACTTC. This rearrangement joins TRBV4-1 to TRBJ2-7, with TRBD1 matching over 7 bases. Germline CDR1 and CDR2: MGHRA and YSYEKL. V lost 5 bases to trimming and J lost 3 bases; unmatched junction nucleotides: 7. This CDR3 region has 14 residues.

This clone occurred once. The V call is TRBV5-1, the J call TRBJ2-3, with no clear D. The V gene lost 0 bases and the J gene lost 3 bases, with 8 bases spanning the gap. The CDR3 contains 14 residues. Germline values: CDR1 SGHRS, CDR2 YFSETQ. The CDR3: CASSLETRTDTQYF. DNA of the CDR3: TGCGCCAGCAGCTTGGAAACCCGGACAGATACGCAGTATTTT. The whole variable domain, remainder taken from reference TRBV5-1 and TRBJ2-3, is KAGVTQTPRYLIKTRGQQVTLSCSPISGHRSVSWYQQTPGQGLQFLFEYFSETQRNKGNFPGRFSGRQFSNSRSEMNVSTLELGDSALYLCASSLETRTDTQYFGPGTRLTVL.

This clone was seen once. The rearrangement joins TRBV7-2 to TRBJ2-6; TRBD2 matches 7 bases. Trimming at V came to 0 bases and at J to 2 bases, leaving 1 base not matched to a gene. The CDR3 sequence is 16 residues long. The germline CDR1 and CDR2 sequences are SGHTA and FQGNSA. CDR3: CASSLAGGTGANVLTF. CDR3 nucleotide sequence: TGTGCCAGCAGCTTAGCGGGAGGGACTGGGGCCAACGTCCTGACTTTC.

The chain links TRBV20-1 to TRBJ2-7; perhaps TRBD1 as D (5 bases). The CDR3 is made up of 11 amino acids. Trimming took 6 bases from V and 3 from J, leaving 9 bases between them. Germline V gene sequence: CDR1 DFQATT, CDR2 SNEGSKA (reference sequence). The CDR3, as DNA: TGCAGTGCCCAGGGTATCTACGAGCAGTACTTC. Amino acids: CSAQGIYEQYF.

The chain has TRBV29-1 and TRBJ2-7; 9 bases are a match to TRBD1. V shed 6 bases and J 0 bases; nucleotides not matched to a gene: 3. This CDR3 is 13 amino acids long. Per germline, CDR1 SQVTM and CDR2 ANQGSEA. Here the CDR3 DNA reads TGCAGCGTGGGACAGGGAATCTCCTACGAGCAGTACTTC. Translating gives CSVGQGISYEQYF.

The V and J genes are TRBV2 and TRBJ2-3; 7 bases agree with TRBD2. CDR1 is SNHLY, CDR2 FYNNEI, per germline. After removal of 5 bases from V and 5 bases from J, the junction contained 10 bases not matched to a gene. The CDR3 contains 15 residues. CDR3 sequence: CASSPNLIAGDTQYF. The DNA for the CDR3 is TGTGCCAGCAGTCCCAATTTGATAGCGGGAGATACGCAGTATTTT.

CDR3 DNA sequence: TGTGCCAGCAGCTCGATGGCCACTATTAATGAAAAACTGTTTTTT. Protein: CASSSMATINEKLFF. The J gene is TRBJ1-4, the V gene TRBV7-9; D gene unclear. CDR1 is SEHNR and CDR2 is FQNEAQ in the germline V gene (reference sequence). The germline V and J ends were trimmed by 4 bases and 4 bases, with 13 bases remaining between them. The CDR3 totals 15 residues.